This TCR beta chain was profiled in a study of blood T cell repertoires in COVID-19. Study details: Samples of COVID-19 (acute and convalescent) were obtained from the United States, Italy and Spain.

In the original workflow: Amplifying reference gene primers gave estimates of nucleated cell counts. Profiling relied on immunoSEQ multiplex PCR, and the TCRdb table lists in-frame clones only, not all of them. V and J calls and clone size are given by that table; D and trimming were obtained from the DNA. Among 200,000 to 250,000 clones, roughly 90% were seen once, and the ten largest hold 2.7%. CDR1 is SGDLS, CDR2 YYNGEE, per germline. The CDR3 extends over 12 amino acids. The V end lost 5 bases, the J end lost 4 bases, and 9 bases lay between the germline ends. The TCR was taken from a woman aged 60-75 years with acute or convalescent COVID-19. The sequencing input was peripheral blood. The chain combines TRBV9 with TRBJ1-2, with TRBD1 as a possible D gene (5 bases). The CDR3 region is CASRGAGYGYTF. For the CDR3, the DNA is TGTGCCAGCAGAGGGGCAGGCTATGGCTACACCTTC.